This TCR beta chain comes out of a study of shared clonotypes between healthy human individuals. Germline V gene sequence: CDR1 LGHNA, CDR2 YSLEER. V was pared by 4 bases and J by 6 bases, with 17 bases between. The CDR3 has 15 amino acids. Assay: immunoSEQ multiplex PCR; the TCRdb copy retains only in-frame clones and omits some. The table has about 960,000 clones, 60% to 85% seen once; the top ten hold roughly 1.5%. The sample taken for sequencing was memory CD4+ T cells sorted from blood. Sample subset: CD45RA-negative fraction. This receptor was taken from a man between 18 and 35 years old in good health. V and J are TRBV4-3 and TRBJ2-3; maybe TRBD2 (5 bases). CDR3 residues: CASSRLEGGGDTQYF. CDR3 bases: TGCGCCAGCAGCCGTTTAGAGGGTGGCGGGGATACGCAGTATTTT.